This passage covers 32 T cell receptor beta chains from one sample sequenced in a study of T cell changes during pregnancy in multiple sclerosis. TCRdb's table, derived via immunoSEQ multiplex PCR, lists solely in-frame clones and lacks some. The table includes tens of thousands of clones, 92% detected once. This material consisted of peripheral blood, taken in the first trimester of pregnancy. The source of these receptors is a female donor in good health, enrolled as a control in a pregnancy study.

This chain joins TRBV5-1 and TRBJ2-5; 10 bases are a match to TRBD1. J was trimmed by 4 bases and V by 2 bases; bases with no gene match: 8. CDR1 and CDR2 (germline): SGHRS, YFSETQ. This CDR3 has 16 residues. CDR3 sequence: CASSFGTGVEGETQYF. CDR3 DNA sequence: TGCGCCAGCAGCTTTGGGACAGGGGTTGAAGGAGAGACCCAGTACTTC.

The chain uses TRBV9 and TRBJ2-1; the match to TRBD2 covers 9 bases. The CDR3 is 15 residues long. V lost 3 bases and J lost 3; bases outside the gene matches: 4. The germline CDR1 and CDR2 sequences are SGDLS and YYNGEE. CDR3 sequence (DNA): TGTGCCAGCAGCGCTTCTAGCGGGAACTACAATGAGCAGTTCTTC. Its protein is CASSASSGNYNEQFF. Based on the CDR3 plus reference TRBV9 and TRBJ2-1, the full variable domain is DSGVTQTPKHLITATGQRVTLRCSPRSGDLSVYWYQQSLDQGLQFLIQYYNGEERAKGNILERFSAQQFPDLHSELNLSSLELGDSALYFCASSASSGNYNEQFFGPGTRLTVL.

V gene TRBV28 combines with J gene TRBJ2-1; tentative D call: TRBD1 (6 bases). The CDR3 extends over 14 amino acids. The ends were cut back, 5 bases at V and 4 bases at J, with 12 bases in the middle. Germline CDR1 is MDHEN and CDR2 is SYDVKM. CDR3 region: CASSQIDRYNEQFF. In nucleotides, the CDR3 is TGTGCCAGCAGTCAGATAGACAGGTACAATGAGCAGTTCTTC.

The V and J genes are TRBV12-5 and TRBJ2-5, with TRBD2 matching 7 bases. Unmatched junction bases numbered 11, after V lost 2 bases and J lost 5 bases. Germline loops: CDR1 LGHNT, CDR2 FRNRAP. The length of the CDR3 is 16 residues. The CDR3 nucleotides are TGTGCTAGTGGTTTGCCCGACCGGGGGGTATTGGAGACCCAGTACTTC. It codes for CASGLPDRGVLETQYF.

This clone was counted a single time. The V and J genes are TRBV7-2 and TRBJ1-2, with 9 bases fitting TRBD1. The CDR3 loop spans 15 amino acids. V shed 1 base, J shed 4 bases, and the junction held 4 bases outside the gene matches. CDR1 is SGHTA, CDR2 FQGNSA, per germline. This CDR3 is CASSLGQGVGYGYTF. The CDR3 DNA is TGTGCCAGCAGCTTAGGACAGGGGGTTGGCTATGGCTACACCTTC.

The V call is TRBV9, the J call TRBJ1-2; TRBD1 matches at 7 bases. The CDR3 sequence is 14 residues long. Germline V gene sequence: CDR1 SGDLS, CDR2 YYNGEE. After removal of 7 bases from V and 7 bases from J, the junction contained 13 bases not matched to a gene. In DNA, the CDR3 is TGTGCCAGCTCTGAGGGGGCAGGTCTGAGTGGCTACACCTTC. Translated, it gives CASSEGAGLSGYTF.

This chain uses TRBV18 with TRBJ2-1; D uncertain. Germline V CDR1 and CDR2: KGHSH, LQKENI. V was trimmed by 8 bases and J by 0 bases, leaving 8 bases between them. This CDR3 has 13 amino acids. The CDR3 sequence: CASHFRSYNEQFF. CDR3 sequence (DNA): TGTGCCAGCCACTTTCGCTCCTACAATGAGCAGTTCTTC.

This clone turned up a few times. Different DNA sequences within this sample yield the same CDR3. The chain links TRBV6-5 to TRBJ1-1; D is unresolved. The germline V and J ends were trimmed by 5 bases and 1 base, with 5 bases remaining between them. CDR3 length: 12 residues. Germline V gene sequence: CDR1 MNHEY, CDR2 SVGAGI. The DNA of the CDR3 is TGTGCCAGCAGTAGGAGGAACACTGAAGCTTTCTTT. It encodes CASSRRNTEAFF.

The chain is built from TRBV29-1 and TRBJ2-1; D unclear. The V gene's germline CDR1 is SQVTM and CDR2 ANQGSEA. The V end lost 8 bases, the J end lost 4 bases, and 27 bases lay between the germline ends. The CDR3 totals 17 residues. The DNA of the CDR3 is TGCAGCTCGTTGTCCGGGTCGCCCCGAAACCAATACAATGAGCAGTTCTTC. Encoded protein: CSSLSGSPRNQYNEQFF.

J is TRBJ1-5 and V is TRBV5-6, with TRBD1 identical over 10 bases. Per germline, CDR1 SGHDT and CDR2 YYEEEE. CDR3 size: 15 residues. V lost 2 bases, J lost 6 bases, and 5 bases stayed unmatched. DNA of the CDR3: TGTGCCAGCAGCTTAGGACAGGGGGGAGGTCAGCCCCAGCATTTT. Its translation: CASSLGQGGGQPQHF.

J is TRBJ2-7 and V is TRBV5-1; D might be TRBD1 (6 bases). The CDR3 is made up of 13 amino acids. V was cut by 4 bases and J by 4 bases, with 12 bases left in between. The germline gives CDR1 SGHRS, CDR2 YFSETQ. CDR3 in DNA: TGCGCCAGCAGCGCTCAGACAGGATACGAGCAGTACTTC. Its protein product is CASSAQTGYEQYF.

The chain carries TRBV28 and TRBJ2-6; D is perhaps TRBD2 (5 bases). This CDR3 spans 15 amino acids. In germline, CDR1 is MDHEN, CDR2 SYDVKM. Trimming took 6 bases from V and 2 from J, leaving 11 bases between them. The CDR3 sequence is CASRGVQAGANVLTF. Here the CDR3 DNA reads TGTGCCAGCAGGGGAGTTCAGGCTGGGGCCAACGTCCTGACTTTC.

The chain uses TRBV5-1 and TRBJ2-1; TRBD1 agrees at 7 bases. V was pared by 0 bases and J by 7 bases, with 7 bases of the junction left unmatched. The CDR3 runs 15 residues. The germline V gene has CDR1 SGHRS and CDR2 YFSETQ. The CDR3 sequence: CASSLGRGLGNEQFF. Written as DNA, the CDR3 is TGCGCCAGCAGCTTGGGAAGGGGGCTGGGAAATGAGCAGTTCTTC.

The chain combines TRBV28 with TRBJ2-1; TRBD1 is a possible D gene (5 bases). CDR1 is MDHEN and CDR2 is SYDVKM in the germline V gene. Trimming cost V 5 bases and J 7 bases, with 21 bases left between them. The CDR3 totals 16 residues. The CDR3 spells CASSPRLFGARNEQFF. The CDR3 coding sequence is TGTGCCAGCAGTCCCCGACTCTTTGGGGCTCGGAATGAGCAGTTCTTC.

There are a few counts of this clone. The CDR3 spells CASSDWGQYTDTQYF. For the CDR3, the DNA is TGTGCCAGCAGTGATTGGGGACAGTACACAGATACGCAGTATTTT. V usage is TRBV6-1 and J usage is TRBJ2-3; TRBD1 aligns across 7 bases. CDR3 length: 15 residues. V lost 3 bases, J lost 2 bases, and 5 bases stayed unmatched. Germline assignment: CDR1 MNHNS and CDR2 SASEGT.

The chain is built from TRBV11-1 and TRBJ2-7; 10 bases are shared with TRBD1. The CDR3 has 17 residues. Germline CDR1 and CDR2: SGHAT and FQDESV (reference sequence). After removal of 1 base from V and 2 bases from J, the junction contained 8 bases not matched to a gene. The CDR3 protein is CASSLGGWGQGTYEQYF. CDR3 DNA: TGTGCCAGCAGCTTAGGTGGCTGGGGACAGGGGACCTACGAGCAGTACTTC.

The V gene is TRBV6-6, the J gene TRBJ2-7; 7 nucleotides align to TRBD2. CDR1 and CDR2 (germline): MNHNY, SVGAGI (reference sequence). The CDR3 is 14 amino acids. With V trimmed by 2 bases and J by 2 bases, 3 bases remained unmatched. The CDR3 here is CASSYEGTTYEQYF. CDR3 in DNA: TGTGCCAGCAGTTACGAGGGGACTACCTACGAGCAGTACTTC.

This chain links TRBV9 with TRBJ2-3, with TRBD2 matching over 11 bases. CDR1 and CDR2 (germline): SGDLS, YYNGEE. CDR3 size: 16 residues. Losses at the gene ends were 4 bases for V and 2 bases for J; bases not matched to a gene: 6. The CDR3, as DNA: TGTGCCAGCAGCTCCGGGACTAGCGGAAACACAGATACGCAGTATTTT. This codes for CASSSGTSGNTDTQYF. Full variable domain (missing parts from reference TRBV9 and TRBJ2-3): DSGVTQTPKHLITATGQRVTLRCSPRSGDLSVYWYQQSLDQGLQFLIQYYNGEERAKGNILERFSAQQFPDLHSELNLSSLELGDSALYFCASSSGTSGNTDTQYFGPGTRLTVL.

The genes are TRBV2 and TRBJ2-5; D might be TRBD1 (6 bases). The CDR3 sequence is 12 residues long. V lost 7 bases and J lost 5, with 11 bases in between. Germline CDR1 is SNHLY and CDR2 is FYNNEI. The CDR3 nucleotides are TGTGCCAGCAAGACAGGAGAGGAGACCCAGTACTTC. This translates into CASKTGEETQYF.

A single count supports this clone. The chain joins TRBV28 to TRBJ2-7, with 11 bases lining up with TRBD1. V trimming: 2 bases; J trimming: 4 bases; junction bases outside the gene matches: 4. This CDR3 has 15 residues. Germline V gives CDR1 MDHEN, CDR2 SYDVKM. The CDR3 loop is CASSLRTGGDYEQYF. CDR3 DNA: TGTGCCAGCAGTTTACGGACAGGGGGCGATTACGAGCAGTACTTC. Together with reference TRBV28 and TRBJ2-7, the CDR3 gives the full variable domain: DVKVTQSSRYLVKRTGEKVFLECVQDMDHENMFWYRQDPGLGLRLIYFSYDVKMKEKGDIPEGYSVSREKKERFSLILESASTNQTSMYLCASSLRTGGDYEQYFGPGTRLTVT.

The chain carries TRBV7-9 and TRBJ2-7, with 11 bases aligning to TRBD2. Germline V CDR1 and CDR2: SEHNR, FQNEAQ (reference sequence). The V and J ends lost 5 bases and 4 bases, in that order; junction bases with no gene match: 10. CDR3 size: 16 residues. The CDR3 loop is CASSRGEGLAAYEQYF. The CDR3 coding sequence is TGTGCCAGCAGCCGCGGGGAGGGACTAGCGGCGTACGAGCAGTACTTC.

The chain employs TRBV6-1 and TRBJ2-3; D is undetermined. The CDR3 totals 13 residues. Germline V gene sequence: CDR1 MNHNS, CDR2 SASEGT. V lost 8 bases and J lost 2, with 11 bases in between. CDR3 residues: CASAGTYTDTQYF. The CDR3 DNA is TGTGCCAGCGCAGGAACCTACACAGATACGCAGTATTTT.

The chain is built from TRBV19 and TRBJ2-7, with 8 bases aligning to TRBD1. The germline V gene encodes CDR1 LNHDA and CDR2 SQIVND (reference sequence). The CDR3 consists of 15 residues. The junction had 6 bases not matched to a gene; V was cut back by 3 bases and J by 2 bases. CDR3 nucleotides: TGTGCCAGTAGTATGGGTGACAGGGGAGCCTACGAGCAGTACTTC. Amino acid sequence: CASSMGDRGAYEQYF.

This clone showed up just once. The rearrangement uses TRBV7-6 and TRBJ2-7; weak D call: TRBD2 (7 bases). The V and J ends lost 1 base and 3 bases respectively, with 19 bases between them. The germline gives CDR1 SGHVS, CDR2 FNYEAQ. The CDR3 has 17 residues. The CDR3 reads CASSLGVKGEGLYEQYF. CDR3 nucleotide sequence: TGTGCCAGCAGCTTAGGCGTCAAGGGGGAGGGCCTCTACGAGCAGTACTTC.

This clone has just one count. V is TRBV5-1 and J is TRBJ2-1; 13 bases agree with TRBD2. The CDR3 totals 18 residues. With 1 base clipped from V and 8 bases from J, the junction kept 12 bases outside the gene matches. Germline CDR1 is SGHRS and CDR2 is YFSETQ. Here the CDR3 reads CASSLTRLAGGLWDEQFF. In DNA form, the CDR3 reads TGCGCCAGCAGCTTGACCCGACTAGCGGGAGGCCTTTGGGATGAGCAGTTCTTC.

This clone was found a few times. The CDR3 here is CASRLQGFNEKLFF. The CDR3 bases are TGTGCCAGCAGGCTACAGGGCTTTAATGAAAAACTGTTTTTT. V is TRBV28 and J is TRBJ1-4; tentatively, D is TRBD1 (6 bases). Germline V gene sequence: CDR1 MDHEN, CDR2 SYDVKM. The CDR3 is made up of 14 amino acids. V was trimmed by 6 bases and J by 4 bases, leaving 12 bases between them.

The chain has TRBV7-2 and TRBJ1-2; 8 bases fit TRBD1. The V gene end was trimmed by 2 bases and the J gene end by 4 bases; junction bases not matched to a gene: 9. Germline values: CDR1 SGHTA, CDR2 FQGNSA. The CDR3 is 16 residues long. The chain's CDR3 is CASSLSDRGLGYGYTF. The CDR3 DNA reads TGTGCCAGCAGCTTAAGCGACAGGGGCCTGGGCTATGGCTACACCTTC.

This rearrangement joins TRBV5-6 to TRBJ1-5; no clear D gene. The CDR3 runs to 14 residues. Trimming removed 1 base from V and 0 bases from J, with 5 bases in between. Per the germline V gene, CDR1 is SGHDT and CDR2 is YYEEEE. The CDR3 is CASSLSYSNQPQHF. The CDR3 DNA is TGTGCCAGCAGCTTGAGCTATAGCAATCAGCCCCAGCATTTT.

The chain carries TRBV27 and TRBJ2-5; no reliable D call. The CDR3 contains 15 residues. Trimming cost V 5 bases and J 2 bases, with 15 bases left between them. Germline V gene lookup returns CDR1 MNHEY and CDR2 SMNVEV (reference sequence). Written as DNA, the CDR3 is TGTGCCAGCAGTCCTATCACAGCTATACAAGAGACCCAGTACTTC. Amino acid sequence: CASSPITAIQETQYF.

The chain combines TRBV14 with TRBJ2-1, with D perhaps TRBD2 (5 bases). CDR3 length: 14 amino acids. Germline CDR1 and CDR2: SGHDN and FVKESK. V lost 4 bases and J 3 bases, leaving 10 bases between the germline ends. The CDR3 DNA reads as TGTGCCAGCAGCCCTCCCGGACTCTACAATGAGCAGTTCTTC. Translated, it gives CASSPPGLYNEQFF.

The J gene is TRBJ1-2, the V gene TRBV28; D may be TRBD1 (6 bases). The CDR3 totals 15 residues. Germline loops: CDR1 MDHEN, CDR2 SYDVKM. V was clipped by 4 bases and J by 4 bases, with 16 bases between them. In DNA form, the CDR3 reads TGTGCCAGCAGTTCGTTCCACAGGGAACCCTATGGCTACACCTTC. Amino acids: CASSSFHREPYGYTF.

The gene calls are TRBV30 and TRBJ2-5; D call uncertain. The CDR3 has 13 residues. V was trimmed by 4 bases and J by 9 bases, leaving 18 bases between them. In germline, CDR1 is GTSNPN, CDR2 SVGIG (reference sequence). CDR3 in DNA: TGTGCCTGGAACCATCCCGGGTCTTTTTCCCAGTACTTC. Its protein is CAWNHPGSFSQYF.